This TCR beta chain was observed in a study of response to subunit inactivated influenza vaccine. This clonotype was counted only a few times. TCRdb reprocessed the RT-PCR reads with MiXCR, giving one entry per CDR3 protein. The sample has some 540,000 distinct CDR3 sequences, under 30% seen once. V was clipped by 2 bases and J by 9 bases; unmatched bases: 3. Germline CDR1 LGHDT, CDR2 YNNKEL (reference sequence). The CDR3 consists of 14 residues. The data were also submitted as part of a second study, on T cells expressing NK-cell markers. That report adds: A 5'RACE template switching approach incorporating UMIs was used to make TCR beta cDNA. CD3+CD56+NKG2C+, CD3+CD56+NKG2C- and CD3+CD56-NKG2C+ T cells, once sorted, supplied the TCR beta repertoires. The authors restricted sorting to alpha-beta TCR T cells with an anti-gamma-delta TCR antibody in several experiments. In more than five donors, dominant CD3+CD56+NKG2C+ clones formed about 1.0-7.0% of CD8+ cells. Topping the CD3+CD56-NKG2C+ fraction as well were these clonotypes, in a handful of donors.

This specimen consisted of CD4+ T cells sorted from PBMCs, obtained about 13 days after vaccination. The chain combines TRBV3-1 with TRBJ2-1, with TRBD2 matching 11 bases. The sequence was obtained from a man aged 45-60 years who received an inactivated influenza vaccine. The CDR3 DNA sequence: TGTGCCAGCAGCCAACTAGCGGGAGGCAGTGAGCAGTTCTTC. Its translation is CASSQLAGGSEQFF.